The present TCR beta chain was sequenced within a study of immune evolution from preneoplasia to lung adenocarcinoma. Study context: HLA loss of heterozygosity: about 7% AIS, about 14% MIA, around 35% ADC, none AAH. Study-wide findings and caveats: Normal lung had highest clonality; later lesions appeared denser, more diverse.

Only in-frame clones appear in the TCRdb table, and some are missing; sequencing was by immunoSEQ multiplex PCR. The table has about 4,100 clones, more than 70% seen once; the top ten hold 2.5% to 3.5%. V was clipped by 2 bases and J by 0 bases, with 8 bases between them. The germline CDR1 and CDR2 sequences are MNHEY and SMNVEV (reference sequence). The length of the CDR3 is 14 residues. To note about this clone: The antigen is not known.

Histologic diagnosis was independently verified by two lung pathologists. The rearrangement joins TRBV27 to TRBJ2-7; D may be TRBD1 (6 bases). This receptor was identified in a person aged 70 to 79 with lung adenocarcinoma. Sequenced input: FFPE minimally invasive lung adenocarcinoma tissue. DNA for the CDR3: TGTGCCAGCAGTTTACAGGGGCTCTCCTACGAGCAGTACTTC. Encoded protein: CASSLQGLSYEQYF.